Below, 21 T cell receptor beta chains from the same sample are listed, as sequenced in a study of blood T cell repertoires in COVID-19 (dated by TCRdb to about 2020). Libraries were constructed by the immunoSEQ multiplex PCR assay. Held by TCRdb, this immuneACCESS table contains in-frame sequences only and omits some clones. Under half of the omission traces to an unresolved V gene where checked; the cause of the rest is unknown. For this sample the table gives a few hundred thousand clones, of which 85% were detected only once. Of the sample, about 19% is held by the ten largest clones. The specimen was PBMCs or T cells enriched from blood (not recorded which). These receptors all stem from a man aged 35 to 55 who had recovered from COVID-19.

This clone occurred once. The chain has TRBV18 and TRBJ1-1; 9 bases map to TRBD1. J lost 1 base, V lost 3 bases, and 3 bases had no gene match. Germline V gives CDR1 KGHSH, CDR2 LQKENI. This CDR3 region has 15 residues. The CDR3 DNA is TGTGCCAGCTCACCCGGGACAGGGCGGAACACTGAAGCTTTCTTT. Protein: CASSPGTGRNTEAFF.

The chain links TRBV7-6 to TRBJ2-7, with D possibly being TRBD2 (6 bases). The length of the CDR3 is 13 residues. Deletions cut 1 base from V and 6 bases from J, with 10 bases between. Looked up from germline, CDR1 is SGHVS and CDR2 is FNYEAQ. The CDR3 DNA reads as TGTGCCAGCAGCTTAGATCGGGGGTCCGAGCAGTACTTC. This sequence encodes CASSLDRGSEQYF.

On this clone: This sample also contains other DNA sequences that code for the same CDR3. The chain couples TRBV7-9 to TRBJ2-7; 8 positions agree with TRBD1. The germline CDR1 and CDR2 sequences are SEHNR and FQNEAQ (reference sequence). CDR3 length: 13 amino acids. V gave up 5 bases and J gave up 5 bases; unmatched junction bases: 5. CDR3 amino acids: CASSPPDRDEQYF. CDR3 nucleotides: TGTGCCAGCAGCCCGCCGGACAGGGACGAGCAGTACTTC. The whole variable domain, remainder taken from reference TRBV7-9 and TRBJ2-7, is DTGVSQNPRHKITKRGQNVTFRCDPISEHNRLYWYRQTLGQGPEFLTYFQNEAQLEKSRLLSDRFSAERPKGSFSTLEIQRTEQGDSAMYLCASSPPDRDEQYFGPGTRLTVT.

The J gene is TRBJ2-1, the V gene TRBV4-1; 7 bases line up with TRBD2. Germline V gives CDR1 MGHRA, CDR2 YSYEKL. The V and J ends lost 2 bases and 2 bases, in that order; junction bases with no gene match: 9. This CDR3 is 17 amino acids long. The CDR3 region is CASSQSDGRIPYNEQFF. Here the CDR3 DNA reads TGCGCCAGCAGCCAAAGTGACGGGAGGATCCCCTACAATGAGCAGTTCTTC.

The chain is built from TRBV12-3 or TRBV12-4 and TRBJ1-1; 7 bases map to TRBD1. This CDR3 comprises 12 residues. The V segment lost 5 bases and the J segment 6 bases; nucleotides outside the gene matches: 3. CDR3 sequence: CASSLQGPEAFF. The CDR3 DNA reads TGTGCCAGCAGTCTACAGGGGCCTGAAGCTTTCTTT.

The V and J genes are TRBV7-2 and TRBJ1-1, with D perhaps matching TRBD1 (5 bases). Germline values: CDR1 SGHTA, CDR2 FQGNSA. Trimming cost V 5 bases and J 3 bases, with 19 bases left between them. The CDR3 sequence is 16 residues long. This chain's CDR3 is CASSRTAGFRDTEAFF. CDR3 bases: TGTGCCAGCAGCCGTACCGCCGGGTTCAGGGACACTGAAGCTTTCTTT.

The chain has TRBV7-9 and TRBJ2-7; tentative D call: TRBD1 (6 bases). The CDR3 extends over 14 amino acids. V was cut by 3 bases and J by 3 bases, with 12 bases left in between. Germline values: CDR1 SEHNR, CDR2 FQNEAQ (reference sequence). The CDR3, as DNA: TGTGCCAGCAGCTTCCCGGCACAGGGCTACGAGCAGTACTTC. Translated, it gives CASSFPAQGYEQYF.

This chain links TRBV3-1 (or the pseudogene TRBV3-2) with TRBJ2-7, with D maybe TRBD2 (7 bases). The germline V and J ends were trimmed by 5 bases and 3 bases, with 14 bases remaining between them. Per the germline V gene, CDR1 is LGHDT and CDR2 is YNNKEL (reference sequence). The CDR3 covers 14 residues. CDR3: CASSEGGRGYEQYF. CDR3 DNA: TGTGCCAGCAGCGAAGGGGGGAGGGGCTACGAGCAGTACTTC.

This chain connects TRBV5-8 to TRBJ2-1, with 9 nucleotides matching TRBD1. This CDR3 is built from 12 residues. The J segment lost 15 bases and the V segment lost 1 base, leaving 5 bases of the junction unmatched. CDR1 and CDR2 (germline): SGHTS, YDEGEE. CDR3 loop: CASSLMGQGPFF. CDR3 coding DNA: TGTGCCAGCAGCTTGATGGGACAGGGTCCGTTCTTC. The whole variable domain, filled in from reference TRBV5-8 and TRBJ2-1, reads EAGVTQSPTHLIKTRGQQATLRCSPISGHTSVYWYQQALGLGLQFLLWYDEGEERNRGNFPPRFSGRQFPNYSSELNVNALELEDSALYLCASSLMGQGPFFGPGTRLTVL.

In its sample, this clone was seen a few times. This chain connects TRBV5-1 to TRBJ2-1; 8 bases agree with TRBD2. J lost 8 bases, V lost 4 bases, and 14 bases had no gene match. Germline V gene lookup returns CDR1 SGHRS and CDR2 YFSETQ. CDR3 length: 16 residues. This CDR3 reads CASSGRSSGRGDEQFF. For the CDR3, the DNA is TGCGCCAGCAGCGGCCGGTCGAGCGGGAGAGGCGATGAGCAGTTCTTC.

The CDR3 DNA sequence: TGTGCCAGCCCCCCCGCAGGGCGGAAAGGCTACACCTTC. This sequence encodes CASPPAGRKGYTF. The chain carries TRBV27 and TRBJ1-2; a weak D match, TRBD1 (5 bases). CDR3 length: 13 amino acids. From germline, CDR1 is MNHEY and CDR2 SMNVEV (reference sequence). V lost 8 bases, J lost 8 bases, and 18 bases lay in between.

This rearrangement joins TRBV24-1 to TRBJ2-7; 13 bases map to TRBD2. The CDR3 runs to 16 residues. V was pared by 2 bases and J by 6 bases, with 6 bases of the junction left unmatched. Germline lookup yields CDR1 KGHDR and CDR2 SFDVKD. In DNA form, the CDR3 reads TGTGCCACCAGTGATTCCGGGACTAGCGGGATATCCGAGCAGTACTTC. Amino acid sequence: CATSDSGTSGISEQYF.

The chain uses TRBV2 and TRBJ2-1, with 14 bases identical to TRBD2. Trimming cost V 6 bases and J 8 bases; bases outside gene matches: 6. This CDR3 has 15 amino acids. Germline V CDR1 and CDR2: SNHLY, FYNNEI. CDR3 loop: CASRAGLAGGDEQFF. The CDR3 DNA is TGTGCCAGCAGGGCCGGACTAGCGGGAGGCGATGAGCAGTTCTTC.

The chain couples TRBV11-3 to TRBJ2-3; D not resolved. Germline V CDR1 and CDR2: SGHNT, YENEEA. The V gene lost 3 bases and the J gene lost 4 bases, with 8 bases spanning the gap. CDR3 length equals 13 residues. In nucleotides, the CDR3 is TGTGCCAGCAGCTTGGCTAGGTCAGATACGCAGTATTTT. Translated, it gives CASSLARSDTQYF.

The chain employs TRBV5-8 and TRBJ1-2; 9 bases fit TRBD1. In germline, CDR1 is SGHTS, CDR2 YDEGEE. Germline trimming cut 2 bases from V and 2 bases from J; bases unmatched to any gene: 10. There are 17 residues in the CDR3. The CDR3 loop reads CASSFSSPGQGNYGYTF. In DNA form, the CDR3 reads TGTGCCAGCAGCTTCTCCTCCCCGGGACAGGGAAACTATGGCTACACCTTC. The full variable domain, in which reference TRBV5-8 and TRBJ1-2 provide the parts outside the CDR3, is EAGVTQSPTHLIKTRGQQATLRCSPISGHTSVYWYQQALGLGLQFLLWYDEGEERNRGNFPPRFSGRQFPNYSSELNVNALELEDSALYLCASSFSSPGQGNYGYTFGSGTRLTVV.

The rearrangement uses TRBV11-2 and TRBJ1-5, with a tentative D call TRBD1 (6 bases). Germline V gene data show CDR1 as SGHAT and CDR2 as FQNNGV. V shed 0 bases and J shed 6 bases, with 9 bases lying between them. The CDR3 is 14 amino acids. The CDR3 region has the DNA TGTGCCAGCAGCTTAGATCAAGGGGGTCAGCCCCAGCATTTT. Translated: CASSLDQGGQPQHF.

This clone appeared a single time. The chain has TRBV5-4 and TRBJ2-7, with 9 bases fitting TRBD1. V shed 0 bases, J shed 6 bases, and the junction held 7 bases outside the gene matches. This CDR3 contains 15 residues. Germline V gene lookup returns CDR1 SGHNT and CDR2 YYREEE (reference sequence). In DNA form, the CDR3 reads TGTGCCAGCAGCTTGGGGGGGGACAGGGTGTCCGAGCAGTACTTC. This translates into CASSLGGDRVSEQYF.

The V call is TRBV19, the J call TRBJ1-1; TRBD1 aligns across 8 bases. Germline V gene lookup returns CDR1 LNHDA and CDR2 SQIVND (reference sequence). V dropped 10 bases and J dropped 3; count of bases not matched to a gene: 7. The CDR3 contains 13 residues. As DNA, the CDR3 is TGTGCCACCCTCCAGGGGGCAGACACTGAAGCTTTCTTT. Its translation is CATLQGADTEAFF.

This rearrangement joins TRBV5-1 to TRBJ2-1, with TRBD2 matching 7 bases. V was clipped by 5 bases and J by 2 bases; unmatched bases: 10. This CDR3 comprises 16 residues. Germline CDR1 is SGHRS and CDR2 is YFSETQ. DNA of the CDR3: TGCGCCAGCAGAGAGACGCCGGGAGGAACCTACAATGAGCAGTTCTTC. As protein: CASRETPGGTYNEQFF.

The rearrangement uses TRBV5-1 and TRBJ2-7, with a possible D match to TRBD1 (6 bases). Trimming shortened V by 5 bases and J by 0 bases, and 12 bases separated the two germline ends. Germline-derived CDR1 and CDR2 are SGHRS and YFSETQ. The CDR3 spans 14 residues. CDR3: CASSLWDNSYEQYF. The CDR3 coding sequence is TGCGCCAGCAGTCTCTGGGACAACTCCTACGAGCAGTACTTC. The whole variable domain, filled in from reference TRBV5-1 and TRBJ2-7, reads KAGVTQTPRYLIKTRGQQVTLSCSPISGHRSVSWYQQTPGQGLQFLFEYFSETQRNKGNFPGRFSGRQFSNSRSEMNVSTLELGDSALYLCASSLWDNSYEQYFGPGTRLTVT.

V is TRBV21-1 and J is TRBJ2-1; the listed D gene, TRBD2, was not tested against the DNA. TRBV21-1 constitutes a pseudogene. This CDR3 comprises 18 residues. The CDR3 protein is CASSFLAGALGSYNEQFF. The CDR3 region has the DNA TGTGCCAGCAGCTTTTTAGCGGGGGCCCTGGGCTCCTACAATGAGCAGTTCTTC.